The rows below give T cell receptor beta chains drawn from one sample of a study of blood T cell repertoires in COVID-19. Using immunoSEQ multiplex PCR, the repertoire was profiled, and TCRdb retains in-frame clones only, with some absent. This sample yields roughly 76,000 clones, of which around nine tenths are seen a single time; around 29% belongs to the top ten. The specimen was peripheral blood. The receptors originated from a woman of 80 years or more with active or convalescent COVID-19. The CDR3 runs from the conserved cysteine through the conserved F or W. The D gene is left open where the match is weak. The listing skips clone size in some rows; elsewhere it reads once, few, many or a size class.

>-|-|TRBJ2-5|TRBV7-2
CASSLVGRETQYF
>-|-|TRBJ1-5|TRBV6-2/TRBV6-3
CASSPQRRNSNQPQHF
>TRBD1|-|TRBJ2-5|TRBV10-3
CAISWDRQETQYF
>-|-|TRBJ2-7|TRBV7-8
CASSLVPAGAGREQYF
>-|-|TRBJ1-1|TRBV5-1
CASSLGALGDTEAFF
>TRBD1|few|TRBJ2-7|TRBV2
CASSSGTGVYEQYF
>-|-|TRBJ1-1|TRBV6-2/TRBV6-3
CASSLNRQVSTGNTEAFF
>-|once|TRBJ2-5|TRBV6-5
CASSLGGARETQYF
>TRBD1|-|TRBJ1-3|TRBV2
CASLNRGSDTIYF
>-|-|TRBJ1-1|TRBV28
CASRQGRMNTEAFF
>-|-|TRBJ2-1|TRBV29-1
CSVGGDIGEQFF
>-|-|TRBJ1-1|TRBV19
CASSTNYRYVMNTEAFF
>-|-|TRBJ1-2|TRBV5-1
CASSPNRDRGYTF
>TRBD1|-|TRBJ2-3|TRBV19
CASRDRVLPTDTQYF
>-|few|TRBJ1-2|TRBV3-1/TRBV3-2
CASSHAIITGKAAYGYTF
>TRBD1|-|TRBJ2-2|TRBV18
CASSPAGTANTGELFF
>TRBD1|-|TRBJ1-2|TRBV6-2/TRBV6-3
CASSYHRGVSYGYTF
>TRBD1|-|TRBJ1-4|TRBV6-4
CASKSPTGAATNEKLFF
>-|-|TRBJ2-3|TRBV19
CASSKLQGSTDTQYF
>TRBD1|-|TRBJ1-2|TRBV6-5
CASSREGQWLPGYTF
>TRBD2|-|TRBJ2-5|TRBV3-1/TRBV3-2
CASSRTSGQETQYF
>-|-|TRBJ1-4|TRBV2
CASRGDRTNEKLFF
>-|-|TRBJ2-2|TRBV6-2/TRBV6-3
CASSYPPTANTGELFF
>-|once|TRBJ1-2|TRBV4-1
CASSSREGGYGYTF
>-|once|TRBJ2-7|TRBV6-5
CASSPTQGTYEQYF
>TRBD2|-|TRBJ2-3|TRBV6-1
CASSDSGGASDTQYF
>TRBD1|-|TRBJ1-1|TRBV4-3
CASSHRREDRGLYGTEAFF
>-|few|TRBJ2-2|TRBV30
CAWSVPQGGMSTGELFF
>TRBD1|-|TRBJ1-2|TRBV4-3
CASSQDHWDRDGYTF
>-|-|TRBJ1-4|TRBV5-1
CASSHRVEDEKLFF
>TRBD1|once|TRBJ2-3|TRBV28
CASSSPLTGVYSTDTQYF
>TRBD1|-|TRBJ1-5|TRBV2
CANDRGSNQPQHF
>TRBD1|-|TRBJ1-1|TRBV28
CASTLQGAGTEAFF
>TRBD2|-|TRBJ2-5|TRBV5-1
CASSFQGLAPLETQYF
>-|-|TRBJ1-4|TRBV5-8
CASSPGLGKLFF
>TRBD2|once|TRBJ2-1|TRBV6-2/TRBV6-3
CASSVRPAGGPNNEQFF
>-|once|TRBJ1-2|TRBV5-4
CASSLSNLGYTF
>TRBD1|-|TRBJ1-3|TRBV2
CASRTTGTGFSIYF
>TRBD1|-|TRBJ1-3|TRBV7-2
CASSFVTGTESSGNTIYF
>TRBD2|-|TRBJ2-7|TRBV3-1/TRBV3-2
CASSPYSGGNEQYF
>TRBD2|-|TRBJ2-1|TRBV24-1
CATSDPTSGAKNEQFF
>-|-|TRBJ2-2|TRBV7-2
CASSLVLAGEELFF
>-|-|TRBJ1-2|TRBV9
CASSPQGGVYGYTF
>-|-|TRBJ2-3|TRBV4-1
CASSQERVTWTTTQYF
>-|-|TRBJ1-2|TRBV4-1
CASSQVGGRDYGYTF
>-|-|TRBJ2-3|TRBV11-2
CASSLDRADTQYF
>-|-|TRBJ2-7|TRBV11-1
CASSFRGQPTYEQYF
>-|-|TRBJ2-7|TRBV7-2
CASSLGRENYEQYF
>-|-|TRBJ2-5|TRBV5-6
CASSLGVPLQTQYF
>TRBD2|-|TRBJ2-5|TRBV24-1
CATGTNSPGTSETQYF
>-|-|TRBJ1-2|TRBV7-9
CASSLPGAPYGYTF
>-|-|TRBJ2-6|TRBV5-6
CASSLAQGSGANVLTF
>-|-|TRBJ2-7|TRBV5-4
CASSSGGAPYEQYF
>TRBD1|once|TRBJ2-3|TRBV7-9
CASSKLGQDQQGPF
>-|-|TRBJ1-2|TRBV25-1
CASSEYPYGYTF